This TCR beta chain was documented in a study of response to subunit inactivated influenza vaccine. Trimming removed 6 bases at V and 4 bases at J, with 15 bases between. The CDR3 sequence is 15 residues long. This clonotype was seen repeatedly, ten times or more. TCRdb redid the calling of the RT-PCR reads with MiXCR, one entry per CDR3 protein. This sample has 500,000 to 550,000 distinct CDR3 sequences; 20% to 25% occur once, and the top ten carry 2.5% to 3.5%. These same records also appear under a second study, on T cells expressing NK-cell markers. That report notes: As the method of synthesis, 5'RACE template switching with UMIs yielded TCR beta cDNA. An anti-gamma-delta TCR antibody confined sorting to alpha-beta TCR T cells across several of the experiments. CD8+ T cells in roughly six donors included dominant NKG2C+ clonotypes at roughly 1.0-7.0%.

The sample was CD4+ T cells sorted from PBMCs, taken 11 to 12 days after vaccination. This receptor was obtained from a man in his fifties or sixties who received an inactivated influenza vaccine. The J gene is TRBJ2-2, the V gene TRBV12-3 or TRBV12-4; D is undetermined. For the CDR3, the DNA is TGTGCCAGCAGCCGGGCCGCAGTAGGCACCGGGGAGCTGTTTTTT. Translation: CASSRAAVGTGELFF.